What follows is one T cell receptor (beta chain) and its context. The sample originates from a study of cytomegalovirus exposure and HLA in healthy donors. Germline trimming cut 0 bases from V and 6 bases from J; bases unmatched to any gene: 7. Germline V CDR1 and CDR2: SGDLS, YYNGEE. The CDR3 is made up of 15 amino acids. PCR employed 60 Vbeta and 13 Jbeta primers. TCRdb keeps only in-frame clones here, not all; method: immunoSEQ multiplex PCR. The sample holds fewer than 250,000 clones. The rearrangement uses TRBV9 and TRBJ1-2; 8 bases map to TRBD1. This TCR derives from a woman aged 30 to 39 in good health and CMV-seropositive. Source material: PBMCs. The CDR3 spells CASSVEARGLDGYTF. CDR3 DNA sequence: TGTGCCAGCAGCGTAGAGGCCAGGGGGCTTGATGGCTACACCTTC.